These 11 T cell receptor beta chains share one sample of origin, sequenced in a study of blood T cell repertoires in COVID-19. Generated by immunoSEQ multiplex PCR, the TCRdb table keeps only in-frame clones and is missing some. The sample holds 95,000 to 150,000 clones, roughly 84% seen once. Sequencing used PBMCs or T cells enriched from blood (not recorded which). These receptors originate from a woman aged 25 to 39 who had recovered from COVID-19.

The chain has TRBV11-2 and TRBJ2-4; 10 bases align to TRBD1. CDR3 length: 15 residues. J was trimmed by 7 bases and V by 3 bases; bases with no gene match: 6. The germline CDR1 and CDR2 sequences are SGHAT and FQNNGV. Here the CDR3 reads CASSFVGTGANIQYF. CDR3 bases: TGTGCCAGCAGCTTTGTTGGGACAGGGGCGAACATTCAGTACTTC.

The chain joins TRBV7-9 to TRBJ2-7; 8 bases align to TRBD2. The V segment lost 5 bases and the J segment 3 bases; nucleotides outside the gene matches: 12. The germline V gene has CDR1 SEHNR and CDR2 FQNEAQ (reference sequence). The CDR3 extends over 16 amino acids. For the CDR3, the DNA is TGTGCCAGCAGCCCACCGGGGGGGGATCTGAACTACGAGCAGTACTTC. Translated: CASSPPGGDLNYEQYF.

This clone occurred a few times. The chain uses TRBV4-3 and TRBJ2-7; 7 bases line up with TRBD1. Germline CDR1 reads LGHNA; CDR2 reads YSLEER. The CDR3 has 16 residues. V gave up 1 base and J gave up 3 bases; unmatched junction bases: 9. In nucleotides, the CDR3 is TGCGCCAGCAGCCAAGCATTGGGACAGTTTGACTACGAGCAGTACTTC. It specifies CASSQALGQFDYEQYF.

The chain couples TRBV7-9 to TRBJ2-5; D gene unclear. V lost 1 base to trimming and J lost 5 bases, with 8 bases between them. CDR1 is SEHNR, CDR2 FQNEAQ, per germline (reference sequence). The CDR3 runs to 13 residues. Here the CDR3 reads CASSLGGRETQYF. The DNA for the CDR3 is TGTGCCAGCAGCTTAGGAGGCCGCGAGACCCAGTACTTC.

The V call is TRBV30, the J call TRBJ1-5, with D unclear. Germline values: CDR1 GTSNPN, CDR2 SVGIG (reference sequence). This CDR3 has 13 residues. V was trimmed by 2 bases and J by 5 bases, leaving 10 bases between them. In nucleotides, the CDR3 is TGTGCCTGGAGTTTGGCCGGGGATCAGCCCCAGCATTTT. This gives the protein CAWSLAGDQPQHF.

The chain is built from TRBV6-2 or TRBV6-3 and TRBJ1-5; D not resolved. CDR3 length: 14 amino acids. Trimming cost V 2 bases and J 0 bases, with 5 bases left between them. From germline, CDR1 is MNHEY and CDR2 SVGEGT. CDR3 amino acids: CASSYLNSNQPQHF. CDR3 bases: TGTGCCAGCAGTTACCTAAATAGCAATCAGCCCCAGCATTTT.

The chain couples TRBV12-1 to TRBJ2-5; the table assigns TRBD2, which was not confirmed against the DNA. TRBV12-1 is reported as a pseudogene. The CDR3 covers 14 residues. The CDR3: CASSFFVGGETQYF. The CDR3 DNA reads TGTGCCAGCAGCTTTTTCGTGGGAGGGGAGACCCAGTACTTC.

The gene calls are TRBV5-1 and TRBJ2-1, with 8 bases that match TRBD1. The germline CDR1 and CDR2 sequences are SGHRS and YFSETQ. The junction had 6 bases not matched to a gene; V was cut back by 3 bases and J by 7 bases. The CDR3 loop spans 14 amino acids. Written as DNA, the CDR3 is TGCGCCAGCAGCTACTTCAGGGGGCGGAATGAGCAGTTCTTC. This encodes CASSYFRGRNEQFF.

The rearrangement uses TRBV6-5 and TRBJ1-1; perhaps TRBD1 as D (6 bases). CDR1 and CDR2 (germline): MNHEY, SVGAGI. This CDR3 contains 16 residues. With 0 bases removed from V and 1 base from J, the gap between germline ends came to 12 bases. CDR3 DNA: TGTGCCAGCAGTTACTCGGGGGGGCGAAAGAACACTGAAGCTTTCTTT. Its protein product is CASSYSGGRKNTEAFF.

This chain connects TRBV19 to TRBJ1-1; tentatively, D is TRBD1 (6 bases). This CDR3 has 15 residues. Germline V gene data show CDR1 as LNHDA and CDR2 as SQIVND (reference sequence). The V end lost 3 bases, the J end lost 8 bases, and 19 bases lay between the germline ends. CDR3 bases: TGTGCCAGTAGTATTTTGGGGGACACTTTAAGGGAAGCTTTCTTT. It encodes CASSILGDTLREAFF.

The chain has TRBV7-2 and TRBJ1-1; TRBD1 agrees at 8 bases. The CDR3 is 15 residues long. From germline, CDR1 is SGHTA and CDR2 FQGNSA. V shed 1 base and J 4 bases; nucleotides not matched to a gene: 5. CDR3 protein: CASSLVAGGGTEAFF. Written as DNA, the CDR3 is TGTGCCAGCAGCTTAGTGGCAGGGGGCGGCACTGAAGCTTTCTTT.